This TCR beta chain was sequenced in a study of blood T cell repertoires in COVID-19. Study as a whole: Samples representing acute and convalescent COVID-19 were sourced from the United States, Italy and Spain. PBMCs, B-cell-depleted T cells, or T cells were the source of the cDNA or gDNA that made up the material.

In the authors' workflow: Amplification with reference gene primers provided the estimates of nucleated cell counts. Some clones are missing from TCRdb's copy, which holds only in-frame ones; the method was immunoSEQ multiplex PCR. V and J calls and clone size are as listed in that table; D and trimming were resolved from the DNA. The profile shows 180,000 or so clones, more than 75% of them singletons. This receptor was obtained from a man aged 35 to 55 with active or convalescent COVID-19. The material sequenced was peripheral blood.

CDR3 in DNA: TGCGCCAGCAGCCAGGGAGAGGACAGGAACACTGAAGCTTTCTTT. Translated, it gives CASSQGEDRNTEAFF. The J gene is TRBJ1-1, the V gene TRBV4-1; D perhaps matches TRBD1 (6 bases). This CDR3 spans 15 amino acids. The V end lost 3 bases, the J end lost 1 base, and 12 bases lay between the germline ends. Looked up from germline, CDR1 is MGHRA and CDR2 is YSYEKL.